These 12 T cell receptor beta chains were all obtained from the same sample, sequenced in a study of T cells in women clearing cervical HPV infection. The data were produced by immunoSEQ multiplex PCR, yet TCRdb's version contains in-frame clones alone and is incomplete. The sample spans 15,000 to 20,000 clones; the ten largest clones claim under 12%. Sequenced material: blood buffy coat. The receptor set was obtained from a woman between 18 and 69 years old with a cervical HPV16 infection that either progressed to CIN3+ or cleared (not recorded which).

Concerning this clone itself: The CDR3 is cut off 3 residues early in the read; its end comes from the germline J gene. V and J are TRBV7-3 and TRBJ1-2, with 8 bases matching TRBD1. There are 13 residues in the CDR3. The V gene's germline CDR1 is SGHTA and CDR2 FQGTGA. J was trimmed by 6 bases and V by 5 bases; bases with no gene match: 5. CDR3 in amino acids: CASSHGQGDGYTF. The DNA read from the CDR3 is TGTGCCAGCAGCCACGGACAGGGAGATGGC.

A remark on this clone: Read coverage stops 3 residues before the CDR3 terminus; the germline J gene supplies the remainder. The V gene is TRBV11-3, the J gene TRBJ1-5, with 7 bases matching TRBD1. CDR3 length: 15 amino acids. The J segment lost 4 bases and the V segment lost 1 base, leaving 4 bases of the junction unmatched. The germline CDR1 and CDR2 sequences are SGHNT and YENEEA. CDR3 sequence: CASSLVGQENQPQHF. The part of the CDR3 DNA that was read is TGTGCCAGCAGCTTAGTTGGACAGGAAAATCAGCCC.

This CDR3 reads CASSTITSRYEQYF. CDR3 bases read: TGTGCCAGCTCCACAATTACATCACGCTACGAG. This sequence joins TRBV2 and TRBJ2-7; D remains unclear. The CDR3 is cut off 3 residues early in the read; its end comes from the germline J gene. The CDR3 extends over 14 amino acids. CDR1 and CDR2 (germline): SNHLY, FYNNEI. V was pared by 8 bases and J by 3 bases, with 17 bases between.

For this clone: The CDR3 goes on 3 residues after the read ends, and that part is filled in from the germline J gene. The V and J genes are TRBV7-2 and TRBJ1-6, with D unclear. V lost 2 bases, J lost 8 bases, and 13 bases lay in between. The CDR3 has 15 amino acids. Germline CDR1 reads SGHTA; CDR2 reads FQGNSA. The CDR3: CASSLRPTSDSPLHF. The CDR3 bases that were read are TGTGCCAGCAGCTTACGGCCAACCAGCGATTCACCC. Filled out from reference TRBV7-2 and TRBJ1-6, the complete variable domain reads GAGVSQSPSNKVTEKGKDVELRCDPISGHTALYWYRQSLGQGLEFLIYFQGNSAPDKSGLPSDRFSAERTGGSVSTLTIQRTQQEDSAVYLCASSLRPTSDSPLHFGNGTRLTVT.

As concerns this clone: Read coverage stops 3 residues before the CDR3 terminus; the germline J gene supplies the remainder. The V and J genes are TRBV29-1 and TRBJ1-2; TRBD1 is a possible D gene (5 bases). CDR3 length equals 11 residues. Germline-derived CDR1 and CDR2 are SQVTM and ANQGSEA. The ends were cut back, 3 bases at V and 7 bases at J, with 9 bases in the middle. Here the CDR3 reads CSVENQGGYTF. The part of the CDR3 DNA that was read is TGCAGCGTTGAGAATCAGGGTGGC.

Worth noting for this clone: The read gets to within 3 residues of the CDR3 end, and the germline J gene fills in the rest. The chain links TRBV19 to TRBJ2-5; 11 nucleotides line up with TRBD1. The germline V gene has CDR1 LNHDA and CDR2 SQIVND (reference sequence). This CDR3 has 13 residues. V lost 9 bases to trimming and J lost 2 bases; unmatched junction nucleotides: 2. CDR3 DNA, as far as it was read: TGTGCCAGCCGGGACAGGGGGCAAGAGACC. Translating gives CASRDRGQET. The whole CDR3 reads CASRDRGQETQYF.

A remark on this clone: The missing CDR3 end, 3 residues past where the read stops, is filled in from the germline J gene. The chain links TRBV12-3 or TRBV12-4 to TRBJ2-2, with 7 nucleotides matching TRBD2. This CDR3 spans 16 amino acids. V trimming: 6 bases; J trimming: 1 base; junction bases outside the gene matches: 8. The CDR3 loop reads CASSYAGVWNTGELFF. Incomplete CDR3 DNA: TGTGCCAGCAGCTACGCGGGAGTTTGGAACACCGGGGAG.

Details on this clone: A junction boundary mismatches the germline segment, possibly from a read error. The read gets to within 3 residues of the CDR3 end, and the germline J gene fills in the rest. The chain recombines TRBV7-7 with TRBJ2-3; perhaps TRBD1 as D (6 bases). CDR3 length equals 15 residues. Germline V gives CDR1 SSHAT, CDR2 FNYEAQ (reference sequence). The CDR3: CASSLGPQGQETQYF. CDR3 bases read: TGTGCTAGCAGCTTAGGGCCACAGGGCCAAGAGACG. Together with reference TRBV7-7 and TRBJ2-3, the CDR3 gives the full variable domain: GAGVSQSPRYKVTKRGQDVTLRCDPISSHATLYWYQQALGQGPEFLTYFNYEAQPDKSGLPSDRFSAERPEGSISTLTIQRTEQRDSAMYRCASSLGPQGQETQYFGPGTRLTVL.

Turning to this clone: Read sequence stops 3 residues before the CDR3 end, and the germline J gene provides the missing end. The chain joins TRBV29-1 to TRBJ1-5; TRBD1 is a possible D gene (6 bases). The CDR3 totals 13 residues. Per the germline V gene, CDR1 is SQVTM and CDR2 is ANQGSEA. Trimming pared 1 base from V and 7 bases from J, leaving 11 bases between. The CDR3 DNA, read in part, is TGCAGCGTTGAAGTTGGGGGCCAACAGCCC. This gives the protein CSVEVGGQQP. The whole CDR3 reads CSVEVGGQQPQHF. The whole variable domain, filled in from reference TRBV29-1 and TRBJ1-5, reads SAVISQKPSRDICQRGTSLTIQCQVDSQVTMMFWYRQQPGQSLTLIATANQGSEATYESGFVIDKFPISRPNLTFSTLTVSNMSPEDSSIYLCSVEVGGQQPQHFGDGTRLSIL.

Of note for this clone: The observed sequence ends 3 residues before the CDR3 terminus, with the missing tail filled in from the germline J gene. This chain connects TRBV18 to TRBJ2-7; 7 positions match TRBD1. Trimming removed 2 bases from V and 0 bases from J; junction bases left unmatched: 4. The V gene's germline CDR1 is KGHSH and CDR2 LQKENI. The CDR3 has 15 residues. The CDR3 sequence is CASSPGQAISYEQYF. Incomplete CDR3 DNA: TGTGCCAGCTCACCAGGACAGGCGATCTCCTACGAG.

Turning to this clone: The read ends 3 residues early relative to the CDR3; the germline J gene fills the gap. The chain links TRBV18 to TRBJ2-2; D may be TRBD1 (5 bases). This CDR3 is built from 16 residues. Trimming cost V 6 bases and J 0 bases, with 14 bases left between them. Germline assignment: CDR1 KGHSH and CDR2 LQKENI. CDR3 DNA (partial): TGTGCCAGCTCGAGCTATAGGACAACGAACACCGGGGAG. It is translated as CASSSYRTTNTGE. In full, the CDR3 is CASSSYRTTNTGELFF.

About this clone itself: The sequenced fragment ends 3 residues before the CDR3 boundary, so the rest is inferred from the germline J gene. The V and J genes are TRBV5-1 and TRBJ2-7, with D perhaps TRBD1 (6 bases). The CDR3 contains 15 residues. The V end lost 0 bases, the J end lost 3 bases, and 13 bases lay between the germline ends. The germline gives CDR1 SGHRS, CDR2 YFSETQ. CDR3 sequence reads: CASSLAKGQVYEQYF. Incomplete CDR3 DNA: TGCGCCAGCAGCTTGGCCAAGGGACAAGTCTACGAG.